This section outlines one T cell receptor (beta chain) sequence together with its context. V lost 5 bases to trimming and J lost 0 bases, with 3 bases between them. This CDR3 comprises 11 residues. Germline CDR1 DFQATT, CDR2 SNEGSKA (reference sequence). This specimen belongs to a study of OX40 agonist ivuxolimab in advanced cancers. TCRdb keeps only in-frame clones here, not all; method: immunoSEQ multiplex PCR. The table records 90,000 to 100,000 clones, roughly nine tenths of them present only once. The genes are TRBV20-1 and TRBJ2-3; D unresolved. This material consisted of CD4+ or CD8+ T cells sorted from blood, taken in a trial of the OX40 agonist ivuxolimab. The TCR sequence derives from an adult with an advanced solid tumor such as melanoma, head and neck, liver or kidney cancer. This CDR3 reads CSADSTDTQYF. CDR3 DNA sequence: TGCAGTGCTGATAGCACAGATACGCAGTATTTT.